The sequence of this T cell receptor (beta chain) was determined in a study of blood T cell repertoires in COVID-19. Study-level background: COVID-19 samples, acute and convalescent, were from the United States, Italy and Spain. Sample material is recorded as cDNA or gDNA derived from T cells, B-cell-depleted T cells, or PBMCs.

This CDR3 has 15 residues. The J segment lost 6 bases and the V segment lost 6 bases, leaving 10 bases of the junction unmatched. Germline V gene sequence: CDR1 SNHLY, CDR2 FYNNEI. Authors' data handling: Reference gene primer amplification yielded estimated nucleated cell counts. The method was immunoSEQ multiplex PCR; TCRdb's version includes in-frame clones alone and lacks a portion of them. The V and J calls and the clone size are those of that table, but D and trimming were determined from the DNA. The table has 70,000 to 95,000 clones, around nine tenths seen once. This chain joins TRBV2 and TRBJ1-5; the match to TRBD1 covers 8 bases. Sequencing input: peripheral blood. The sequence was obtained from a man in his fifties with active COVID-19. CDR3 loop: CASSGQGVPAQPQHF. The DNA for the CDR3 is TGTGCCAGCAGCGGACAGGGAGTACCTGCTCAGCCCCAGCATTTT.